What follows is one T cell receptor (beta chain) and its context. Its antigen is undetermined. This sample was taken from a study of shared clonotypes between healthy human individuals. Across the whole study: CD4 naive and memory got three plates each, CD8 naive two, CD8 memory one. Study results and limitations: The naive CD4 repertoires of several donors were compared, and roughly 5.1% of clonotypes were shared. Donor clonotype sharing was expected to depend on sequencing depth. Shared clonotypes across all four donors exceeded non-shared ones in generation probability.

Trimming pared 4 bases from V and 0 bases from J, leaving 6 bases between. In germline, CDR1 is MNHEY, CDR2 SMNVEV (reference sequence). This CDR3 has 14 amino acids. TCRdb's copy holds only in-frame clones and misses some; the assay was immunoSEQ multiplex PCR. The table lists about 2,100,000 clones, 85% to 95% of them singletons. Selected positively for CCR7 and CD45RO-negative, naive CD8 cells excluded terminally differentiated effector memory CD45RA+ cells. This sequence originates from a man between 18 and 29 years old in good health. Some clones in this sample may be carry-over from other donors' samples. Sequencing used naive CD8+ T cells from PBMCs. This chain connects TRBV27 to TRBJ1-4; D uncertain. DNA for the CDR3: TGTGCCAGCAGTTGGCGAGCAACTAATGAAAAACTGTTTTTT. Protein sequence: CASSWRATNEKLFF.